This passage covers 27 T cell receptor beta chains from one sample sequenced in a study of cytomegalovirus exposure and HLA in healthy donors. The study ran its PCR with 60 Vbeta and 13 Jbeta primers. Sequenced by immunoSEQ multiplex PCR; TCRdb stores in-frame clones only, minus some. Of some 160,000 clones in the sample, about three quarters were seen once. Sequencing was performed on PBMCs. The receptors derive from a woman between 40 and 55 years old in good health and CMV-seronegative.

The CDR3 sequence is CATWDRGLFTEAFF. CDR3 sequence (DNA): TGTGCCACCTGGGACAGGGGGCTGTTCACTGAAGCTTTCTTT. The genes are TRBV15 and TRBJ1-1; 12 positions agree with TRBD1. This CDR3 is built from 14 residues. Unmatched junction bases numbered 5, after V lost 8 bases and J lost 4 bases. Germline V CDR1 and CDR2: LNHNV, YYDKDF (reference sequence).

V and J are TRBV4-1 and TRBJ2-7, with TRBD2 matching 9 bases. This CDR3 region has 15 residues. Germline V gives CDR1 MGHRA, CDR2 YSYEKL. V was pared by 5 bases and J by 0 bases, with 5 bases of the junction left unmatched. DNA for the CDR3: TGCGCCAGCAGCGCGCGGGAGGGGACCTCCTACGAGCAGTACTTC. As protein: CASSAREGTSYEQYF.

The V call is TRBV6-5, the J call TRBJ1-1; maybe TRBD1 (5 bases). Per the germline V gene, CDR1 is MNHEY and CDR2 is SVGAGI. This CDR3 is built from 12 residues. The germline V and J ends were trimmed by 6 bases and 6 bases, with 11 bases remaining between them. Here the CDR3 reads CASSYRGAEAFF. The CDR3 DNA sequence: TGTGCCAGCAGCTATCGGGGGGCTGAAGCTTTCTTT.

The chain has TRBV2 and TRBJ2-1; 7 bases map to TRBD2. The CDR3 totals 14 residues. J gave up 7 bases and V 10 bases, and 13 bases lay outside the gene matches. CDR1 and CDR2 from the germline V gene are SNHLY and FYNNEI. CDR3 protein: CATTRAGESNEQFF. The CDR3 DNA follows: TGTGCCACCACCAGGGCGGGGGAGAGTAATGAGCAGTTCTTC.

The chain combines TRBV27 with TRBJ2-1; TRBD2 aligns across 7 bases. The V segment lost 6 bases and the J segment 8 bases; nucleotides outside the gene matches: 7. CDR1 is MNHEY, CDR2 SMNVEV, per germline (reference sequence). The CDR3 has 13 amino acids. CDR3 sequence reads: CASRPSGGDEQFF. The CDR3 DNA reads as TGTGCCAGCAGACCTTCGGGAGGCGATGAGCAGTTCTTC.

As regards this clone: At one end the junction does not follow the germline gene, possibly because of a read error. V is TRBV6-1 and J is TRBJ1-5, with D unclear. CDR1 and CDR2 from the germline V gene are MNHNS and SASEGT. This CDR3 spans 14 amino acids. CDR3 protein: CAGSEVWPPQPQHF. In DNA, the CDR3 is TGTGCCGGCAGTGAAGTTTGGCCACCTCAGCCCCAGCATTTT.

The chain uses TRBV18 and TRBJ2-1, with 10 bases matching TRBD2. This CDR3 is built from 17 residues. J gave up 6 bases and V 0 bases, and 8 bases lay outside the gene matches. The germline V gene encodes CDR1 KGHSH and CDR2 LQKENI. CDR3 coding DNA: TGTGCCAGCTCACCACCGCTCCTAGCGGGGGTGAGCAATGAGCAGTTCTTC. Its translation is CASSPPLLAGVSNEQFF.

The rearrangement joins TRBV6-1 to TRBJ1-4; 7 bases fit TRBD1. Germline CDR1 is MNHNS and CDR2 is SASEGT. The CDR3 is 15 residues long. With 6 bases clipped from V and 8 bases from J, the junction kept 12 bases outside the gene matches. The CDR3 sequence: CASSSRQGRNEKLFF. Here the CDR3 DNA reads TGTGCCAGCAGCTCCCGACAGGGAAGGAACGAAAAACTGTTTTTT.

V and J are TRBV6-4 and TRBJ2-2, with 7 positions matching TRBD1. The V and J ends lost 2 bases and 2 bases, in that order; junction bases with no gene match: 2. This CDR3 contains 15 residues. CDR1 and CDR2 (germline): MRHNA, SNTAGT. CDR3 sequence (DNA): TGTGCCAGCAGTGACGGGACAGCAAACACCGGGGAGCTGTTTTTT. This encodes CASSDGTANTGELFF.

This rearrangement joins TRBV13 to TRBJ1-2; 8 positions match TRBD1. V was pared by 5 bases and J by 2 bases, with 4 bases of the junction left unmatched. Germline-derived CDR1 and CDR2 are PRHDT and FYEKMQ (reference sequence). This CDR3 has 14 amino acids. The DNA of the CDR3 is TGTGCCAGCAGCCCGGGACAGGCGAACTATGGCTACACCTTC. This encodes CASSPGQANYGYTF.

For the CDR3, the DNA is TGTGCCAGCAGCGTAGTGACGGGGGGGGGCGAGCAGTACTTC. Translation: CASSVVTGGGEQYF. This sequence joins TRBV9 and TRBJ2-7, with 8 bases lining up with TRBD2. The CDR3 consists of 14 residues. Germline values: CDR1 SGDLS, CDR2 YYNGEE. V dropped 0 bases and J dropped 6; count of bases not matched to a gene: 5.

J is TRBJ1-4 and V is TRBV5-4; tentatively, D is TRBD1 (6 bases). The CDR3 loop spans 13 amino acids. The germline V gene encodes CDR1 SGHNT and CDR2 YYREEE (reference sequence). V was pared by 4 bases and J by 5 bases, with 9 bases between. CDR3 region: CASSPGQNEKLFF. Written as DNA, the CDR3 is TGTGCCAGCAGCCCCGGACAGAATGAAAAACTGTTTTTT.

The V call is TRBV5-1, the J call TRBJ2-3; unclear D gene. Trimming stripped 3 bases from V and 0 bases from J, with 8 bases between. The germline V gene encodes CDR1 SGHRS and CDR2 YFSETQ. The CDR3 length is 14 residues. The CDR3 DNA follows: TGCGCCAGCAGCTCTAGGAGTAGCACAGATACGCAGTATTTT. This sequence encodes CASSSRSSTDTQYF.

This clone has only one observation. This chain connects TRBV21-1 to TRBJ2-4; the D segment call TRBD1 is taken from the table without a DNA check. TRBV21-1 is a listed pseudogene. The CDR3 runs 19 residues. The CDR3 loop is CASSGPDTGEVGAKNIQYF. In DNA form, the CDR3 reads TGTGCCAGCAGCGGGCCCGACACAGGGGAGGTAGGAGCCAAAAACATTCAGTACTTC.

This chain connects TRBV6-5 to TRBJ1-3; 7 nucleotides agree with TRBD1. The J segment lost 6 bases and the V segment lost 6 bases, leaving 8 bases of the junction unmatched. The CDR3 length is 14 residues. CDR1 is MNHEY, CDR2 SVGAGI, per germline. CDR3 residues: CASRPRGLVNTIYF. DNA of the CDR3: TGTGCCAGCAGACCAAGGGGGCTTGTAAACACCATATATTTT.

This chain links TRBV13 with TRBJ2-3, with 11 nucleotides matching TRBD2. The CDR3 loop spans 17 amino acids. From germline, CDR1 is PRHDT and CDR2 FYEKMQ (reference sequence). Trimming removed 2 bases from V and 1 base from J; junction bases left unmatched: 5. CDR3 bases: TGTGCCAGCAGCTTACCTAGCGGGGGGCACCGCACAGATACGCAGTATTTT. It is translated as CASSLPSGGHRTDTQYF.

This clone was counted only a few times. V and J are TRBV7-3 and TRBJ2-1; 10 bases line up with TRBD2. Per germline, CDR1 SGHTA and CDR2 FQGTGA. J was trimmed by 8 bases and V by 5 bases; bases with no gene match: 15. The CDR3 is 17 amino acids. The CDR3 nucleotides are TGTGCCAGCAGCCCCACGAGGGGGGCTAGCGGGGGCCATGAGCAGTTCTTC. Translation gives CASSPTRGASGGHEQFF.

A single count supports this clone. The chain employs TRBV5-1 and TRBJ2-1; possible D gene TRBD2, 6 bases. The V gene lost 7 bases and the J gene lost 6 bases, with 14 bases spanning the gap. This CDR3 region has 13 residues. Germline V gene lookup returns CDR1 SGHRS and CDR2 YFSETQ. The DNA of the CDR3 is TGCGCCAGCGGGACTCTTCGTCCCAATGAGCAGTTCTTC. This codes for CASGTLRPNEQFF.

V is TRBV11-2 and J is TRBJ2-7, with 7 bases lining up with TRBD1. The V segment lost 5 bases and the J segment 2 bases; nucleotides outside the gene matches: 6. Germline assignment: CDR1 SGHAT and CDR2 FQNNGV. There are 14 residues in the CDR3. In nucleotides, the CDR3 is TGTGCCAGCAGCCTTCACAGGGGACCCTACGAGCAGTACTTC. This codes for CASSLHRGPYEQYF.

V is TRBV14 and J is TRBJ2-7; D possibly corresponds to TRBD1 (6 bases). CDR1 is SGHDN and CDR2 is FVKESK in the germline V gene. The CDR3 sequence is 14 residues long. The ends were cut back, 8 bases at V and 0 bases at J, with 14 bases in the middle. CDR3: CASRRAQGSYEQYF. As DNA, the CDR3 is TGTGCCAGCCGTAGGGCACAGGGCTCCTACGAGCAGTACTTC.

This clone showed up just once. J is TRBJ2-7 and V is TRBV29-1; 13 bases map to TRBD2. The CDR3 covers 16 residues. The V gene end was trimmed by 5 bases and the J gene end by 2 bases; junction bases not matched to a gene: 9. Germline CDR1 SQVTM, CDR2 ANQGSEA. CDR3 DNA: TGCAGCGTTAACGGACTAGCGGGGGCCCTCGCCTACGAGCAGTACTTC. Translated: CSVNGLAGALAYEQYF.

As regards this clone: Germline is not matched at one junction end, which may reflect a read error. The rearrangement links TRBV6-6 to TRBJ2-2, with D unclear. CDR3 length: 15 residues. In germline, CDR1 is MNHNY, CDR2 SVGAGI (reference sequence). The CDR3 DNA is TGTGCCAGCACCGAGGTAGCTTTAAACATCGGGGAGCTGTTTTTT. This translates into CASTEVALNIGELFF.

This chain joins TRBV7-7 and TRBJ2-1, with a tentative D call TRBD1 (6 bases). V shed 1 base and J shed 10 bases, with 11 bases lying between them. The CDR3 is 13 amino acids. Germline V gene sequence: CDR1 SSHAT, CDR2 FNYEAQ (reference sequence). The CDR3 DNA reads as TGTGCCAGCAGCTTAGTTGTCCAGGGGGAGCAGTTCTTC. Residues: CASSLVVQGEQFF.

This clone was recorded only once. V usage is TRBV19 and J usage is TRBJ1-5; the D gene is possibly TRBD1 (6 bases). V lost 9 bases and J 0 bases, leaving 12 bases between the germline ends. Germline V CDR1 and CDR2: LNHDA, SQIVND (reference sequence). The CDR3 sequence is 14 residues long. The DNA of the CDR3 is TGTGCCAGCCAAGGGGGTTATAGCAATCAGCCCCAGCATTTT. Protein sequence: CASQGGYSNQPQHF.

This clone has just a few counts. One junction end disagrees with the germline gene, perhaps due to a read error. This sequence joins TRBV7-9 and TRBJ2-5; D may match TRBD1 or TRBD2 (5 bases each). The CDR3 runs 12 residues. In germline, CDR1 is SEHNR, CDR2 FQNEAQ (reference sequence). The CDR3 DNA sequence: TGTTCCAGCAGCTTAGAGGGGGAGACCCAGTACTTC. Translation gives CSSSLEGETQYF.

The rearrangement joins TRBV5-1 to TRBJ1-6; TRBD1 aligns across 7 bases. With V trimmed by 4 bases and J by 0 bases, 1 base remained unmatched. This CDR3 has 15 residues. Germline CDR1 and CDR2: SGHRS and YFSETQ. CDR3 in amino acids: CASSRDSSYNSPLHF. The CDR3 bases are TGCGCCAGCAGCCGGGACAGCTCCTATAATTCACCCCTCCACTTT.

The chain combines TRBV11-2 with TRBJ2-7; 8 nucleotides line up with TRBD2. Germline V lookup: CDR1 SGHAT, CDR2 FQNNGV. The V segment lost 5 bases and the J segment 1 base; nucleotides outside the gene matches: 10. The CDR3 is 16 amino acids. The CDR3 sequence: CASSPASGGGSYEQYF. The DNA for the CDR3 is TGTGCCAGCAGCCCCGCTTCGGGAGGGGGTTCCTACGAGCAGTACTTC.